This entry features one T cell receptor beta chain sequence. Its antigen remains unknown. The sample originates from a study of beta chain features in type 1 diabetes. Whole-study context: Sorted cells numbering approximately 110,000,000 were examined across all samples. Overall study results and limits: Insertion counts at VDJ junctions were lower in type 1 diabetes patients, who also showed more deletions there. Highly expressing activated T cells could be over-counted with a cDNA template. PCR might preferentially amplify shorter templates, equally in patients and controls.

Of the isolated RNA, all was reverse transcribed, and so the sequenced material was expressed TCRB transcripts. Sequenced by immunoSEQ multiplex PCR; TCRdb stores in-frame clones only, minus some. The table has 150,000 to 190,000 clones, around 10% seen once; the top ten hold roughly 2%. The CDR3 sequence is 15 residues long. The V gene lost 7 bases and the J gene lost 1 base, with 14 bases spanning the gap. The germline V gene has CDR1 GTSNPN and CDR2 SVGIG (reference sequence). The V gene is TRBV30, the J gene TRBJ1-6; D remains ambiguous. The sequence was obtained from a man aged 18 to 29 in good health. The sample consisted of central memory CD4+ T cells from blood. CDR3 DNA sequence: TGTGCCTTGAAAGGCGAATTGTCCTATAATTCACCCCTCCACTTT. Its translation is CALKGELSYNSPLHF.